Below are 18 T cell receptor beta chains sequenced from a single sample in a study of PD-L1 blockade in urothelial cancer. Assay used: immunoSEQ multiplex PCR; TCRdb lists only in-frame clones, some missing. The sample yields 50,000 to 55,000 clones, 86% seen once. The time point here: pretreatment peripheral blood. Material: PBMCs, obtained around atezolizumab (anti-PD-L1) treatment. The receptor set was obtained from a man in his fifties or sixties with urothelial cancer.

This sequence joins TRBV5-1 and TRBJ2-1, with TRBD2 matching over 7 bases. The CDR3 spans 16 residues. The germline CDR1 and CDR2 sequences are SGHRS and YFSETQ. V gave up 0 bases and J gave up 9 bases; unmatched junction bases: 12. Here the CDR3 DNA reads TGCGCCAGCAGCTTGGCCTACCCGGGGGGTATGGGTGAGCAGTTCTTC. The encoded protein is CASSLAYPGGMGEQFF.

The chain's CDR3 is CSVASLAGRQETQYF. The DNA for the CDR3 is TGCAGCGTTGCATCCCTAGCGGGTCGTCAAGAGACCCAGTACTTC. This chain links TRBV29-1 with TRBJ2-5; the match to TRBD2 covers 8 bases. The V segment lost 4 bases and the J segment 2 bases; nucleotides outside the gene matches: 9. Germline V gives CDR1 SQVTM, CDR2 ANQGSEA. The CDR3 has 15 residues.

V usage is TRBV2 and J usage is TRBJ1-5; 11 positions match TRBD1. The CDR3 has 15 amino acids. With 5 bases clipped from V and 7 bases from J, the junction kept 7 bases outside the gene matches. Germline V lookup: CDR1 SNHLY, CDR2 FYNNEI. The CDR3 DNA follows: TGTGCCAGCAGTTCGGACAGGGGGCAACGGCAGCCCCAGCATTTT. Amino acids: CASSSDRGQRQPQHF.

The chain combines TRBV11-3 with TRBJ2-3; a possible D gene is TRBD2 (6 bases). Germline V lookup: CDR1 SGHNT, CDR2 YENEEA. V dropped 1 base and J dropped 8 bases, with 10 bases sitting between them. The CDR3 consists of 13 residues. In DNA form, the CDR3 reads TGTGCCAGCAGCTTAGCGGCGGAGGGTACGCAGTATTTT. Translating gives CASSLAAEGTQYF.

This clone was seen only a few times. The genes are TRBV4-1 and TRBJ2-7, with 7 bases fitting TRBD2. The CDR3 consists of 18 residues. V dropped 1 base and J dropped 0; count of bases not matched to a gene: 12. Germline V CDR1 and CDR2: MGHRA, YSYEKL. The CDR3 nucleotides are TGCGCCAGCAGCCAAGCGGTTAGGGCGGGAGTGTTCTCCTACGAGCAGTACTTC. Translating it yields CASSQAVRAGVFSYEQYF.

This clone was picked up one time. The chain joins TRBV21-1 to TRBJ2-2; the DNA was not compared with TRBD2, the D call given in the table. TRBV21-1 is a known pseudogene. This CDR3 spans 15 amino acids. In nucleotides, the CDR3 is TGTGCCAGCAGCCCCCGGGGGAAGAACACCGGGGAGCTGTTTTTT. It translates to CASSPRGKNTGELFF.

This chain links TRBV9 with TRBJ2-2; possibly TRBD2 for D (5 bases). Trimming stripped 6 bases from V and 5 bases from J, with 14 bases between. Per the germline V gene, CDR1 is SGDLS and CDR2 is YYNGEE. The CDR3 runs 14 residues. The CDR3 region has the DNA TGTGCCAGCACCGAGGACTTACCTACCGGGGAGCTGTTTTTT. This sequence encodes CASTEDLPTGELFF.

The chain joins TRBV2 to TRBJ2-7, with TRBD2 matching over 10 bases. V was pared by 3 bases and J by 10 bases, with 6 bases of the junction left unmatched. The CDR3 totals 13 residues. Germline CDR1 is SNHLY and CDR2 is FYNNEI. CDR3 protein: CASSDGWTSGQYF. CDR3 in DNA: TGTGCCAGCAGTGATGGTTGGACTAGCGGTCAGTACTTC.

This clone was detected a few times. The chain uses TRBV7-9 and TRBJ1-3; D is unclear. The germline V gene has CDR1 SEHNR and CDR2 FQNEAQ (reference sequence). The CDR3 has 12 amino acids. The V gene lost 5 bases and the J gene lost 1 base, with 3 bases spanning the gap. CDR3 DNA: TGTGCCAGCAGCCCATCTGGAAACACCATATATTTT. It is translated as CASSPSGNTIYF.

This clone counts as medium-sized. The chain carries TRBV7-6 and TRBJ2-1, with 8 bases fitting TRBD2. Germline lookup yields CDR1 SGHVS and CDR2 FNYEAQ. The CDR3 has 15 residues. V shed 4 bases and J 8 bases; nucleotides not matched to a gene: 10. The CDR3 spells CASSWGLREEDEQFF. The CDR3 DNA reads as TGTGCCAGCAGCTGGGGGCTGCGGGAGGAGGATGAGCAGTTCTTC. Based on the CDR3 plus reference TRBV7-6 and TRBJ2-1, the full variable domain is GAGVSQSPRYKVTKRGQDVALRCDPISGHVSLYWYRQALGQGPEFLTYFNYEAQQDKSGLPNDRFSAERPEGSISTLTIQRTEQRDSAMYRCASSWGLREEDEQFFGPGTRLTVL.

Written as DNA, the CDR3 is TGTGCCAGCAGTTTGCGCGGGACTAGTGGCTACACCTTC. Translated, it gives CASSLRGTSGYTF. V and J are TRBV27 and TRBJ1-2; maybe TRBD1 (5 bases). Germline CDR1 MNHEY, CDR2 SMNVEV (reference sequence). The CDR3 spans 13 residues. V dropped 3 bases and J dropped 7 bases, with 12 bases sitting between them.

This chain links TRBV13 with TRBJ1-6; 10 bases are a match to TRBD1. Germline values: CDR1 PRHDT, CDR2 FYEKMQ (reference sequence). The J segment lost 10 bases and the V segment lost 5 bases, leaving 8 bases of the junction unmatched. The CDR3 extends over 15 amino acids. The DNA of the CDR3 is TGTGCCAGCAGCGCGCCGGGACAGGGGATATCACCCCTCCACTTT. Amino acid sequence: CASSAPGQGISPLHF.

This rearrangement joins TRBV5-1 to TRBJ2-6; perhaps TRBD1 as D (6 bases). The CDR3 loop spans 17 amino acids. Trimming removed 1 base at V and 3 bases at J, with 14 bases between. From germline, CDR1 is SGHRS and CDR2 YFSETQ. The CDR3 DNA reads as TGCGCCAGCAGCTTGAGTACTGGGGGCAATGGGGCCAACGTCCTGACTTTC. Translated, it gives CASSLSTGGNGANVLTF. Complete variable domain (other parts from reference TRBV5-1 and TRBJ2-6): KAGVTQTPRYLIKTRGQQVTLSCSPISGHRSVSWYQQTPGQGLQFLFEYFSETQRNKGNFPGRFSGRQFSNSRSEMNVSTLELGDSALYLCASSLSTGGNGANVLTFGAGSRLTVL.

The V call is TRBV10-2, the J call TRBJ2-2, with TRBD1 as a possible D gene (6 bases). CDR3 length: 14 amino acids. Per germline, CDR1 WSHSY and CDR2 SAAADI. V was trimmed by 4 bases and J by 2 bases, leaving 8 bases between them. The CDR3 here is CASSGGHNTGELFF. CDR3 in DNA: TGCGCCAGCAGTGGGGGGCACAACACCGGGGAGCTGTTTTTT.

V usage is TRBV11-2 and J usage is TRBJ2-7; TRBD2 aligns across 8 bases. The CDR3 totals 16 residues. V shed 3 bases, J shed 2 bases, and the junction held 9 bases outside the gene matches. Germline lookup yields CDR1 SGHAT and CDR2 FQNNGV. The chain's CDR3 is CASSFHGTRFTYEQYF. The CDR3 DNA sequence: TGTGCCAGCAGCTTTCACGGGACTAGATTTACCTACGAGCAGTACTTC.

V is TRBV6-1 and J is TRBJ2-3, with 8 positions matching TRBD2. Germline CDR1 MNHNS, CDR2 SASEGT. This CDR3 has 13 residues. The J segment lost 4 bases and the V segment lost 4 bases, leaving 1 base of the junction unmatched. The CDR3 DNA reads as TGTGCCAGCAGTGGAGCGGGAGCAGATACGCAGTATTTT. This gives the protein CASSGAGADTQYF.

The chain is built from TRBV6-6 and TRBJ2-5, with a weak D call TRBD1 (6 bases). Trimming shortened V by 7 bases and J by 5 bases, and 14 bases separated the two germline ends. The CDR3 sequence is 13 residues long. CDR1 and CDR2 from the germline V gene are MNHNY and SVGAGI (reference sequence). The CDR3 bases are TGTGCCAGCAAACAGGGTTCGGCGGAGACCCAGTACTTC. This encodes CASKQGSAETQYF.

The V call is TRBV28, the J call TRBJ2-5, with TRBD2 matching over 10 bases. Trimming cost V 6 bases and J 4 bases; bases outside gene matches: 5. Germline values: CDR1 MDHEN, CDR2 SYDVKM. The CDR3 totals 14 residues. This CDR3 reads CASRPSGRAETQYF. CDR3 coding DNA: TGTGCCAGCAGACCTAGCGGGAGAGCAGAGACCCAGTACTTC.